This TCR beta chain stems from a study of lymphopenia after photon versus proton radiotherapy. Germline V gene data show CDR1 as SGHAT and CDR2 as FQNNGV. The CDR3 is 13 amino acids. Trimming removed 1 base from V and 8 bases from J, with 11 bases in between. Findings and caveats of the study: Under photons, naive T cells and diversity fell while effector/memory populations rose. Authors raise, but do not show, better survival with proton therapy. Post-nadir TCR diversity decline inversely tracked overall survival among those who died. After lymphocyte nadir, photon-treated repertoires showed oligoclonal expansion, especially CD8+ Temra.

To note about this clone: Its antigen is unidentified.

The protocol was immunoSEQ multiplex PCR, while the TCRdb copy is restricted to in-frame clones and leaves out a portion. There are 11,000 to 15,000 clones in the sample; 82% occur only once, and approximately 25% lies in the top ten. The chain combines TRBV11-2 with TRBJ1-2; D unresolved. The specimen comprised peripheral blood, sampled from a patient treated with photon-based radiotherapy. This TCR was recovered from a man aged 45 to 65 with gastric cancer. The CDR3 sequence: CASSLGAVKGYTF. DNA for the CDR3: TGTGCCAGCAGCTTAGGGGCCGTGAAGGGCTACACCTTC.